This is a list of T cell receptor beta chains from one sample in a study of blood T cell repertoires in COVID-19. Data came from immunoSEQ multiplex PCR; TCRdb stores just in-frame clones and leaves some out. The sample yields about 410,000 clones, approximately 90% seen once. The source material was peripheral blood. The source of these receptors is a woman aged 40 to 49 with COVID-19, enrolled during active disease. Each CDR3 is given with its conserved first and last residue. A D gene is named only where the DNA matches it firmly. Where a row states a size, it is once, few, many or the class of an expanded clone; other rows omit it.

>.|TRBJ2-5|TRBV3-1/TRBV3-2|.
TGTGCCAGCAGCCAAGGTCAAGCCTTACAAGAGACCCAGTACTTC
CASSQGQALQETQYF
>TRBD1|TRBJ2-7|TRBV27|.
TGTGCCAGCAGTTTATGGGACAGGGGTTACGAGCAGTACTTC
CASSLWDRGYEQYF
>TRBD2|TRBJ2-7|TRBV28|few
TGTGCCAGCACCCTCTGGACTAGCGGGGGGCAGGCCTACGAGCAGTACTTC
CASTLWTSGGQAYEQYF
>TRBD1|TRBJ1-2|TRBV7-3|.
TGTGCCAGCAGTTGGACAGGGGGCCGGGACTATGGCTACACCTTC
CASSWTGGRDYGYTF
>TRBD1|TRBJ1-2|TRBV5-8|.
TGTGCCAGCAGCTCCCCGACAGGGAACTATGGCTACACCTTC
CASSSPTGNYGYTF
>.|TRBJ1-1|TRBV27|.
TGTGCCAGCAGTAGAGCCCCAGGGAACACTGAAGCTTTCTTT
CASSRAPGNTEAFF
>TRBD2|TRBJ2-1|TRBV20-1|once
TGCAGTGCTAGTTCTAGCGGGGGCGGCTACAATGAGCAGTTCTTC
CSASSSGGGYNEQFF
>.|TRBJ2-7|TRBV12-3/TRBV12-4|once
TGTGCCAGCAGCCCTGTTGGAGGATACGAGCAGTACTTC
CASSPVGGYEQYF
>.|TRBJ1-2|TRBV6-2/TRBV6-3|.
TGTGCCAGCAGTTACAAGGCAGGGACTAACTATGGCTACACCTTC
CASSYKAGTNYGYTF
>TRBD1|TRBJ1-4|TRBV7-2|.
TGTGCCAGCAGCGCTGGACAGGGGGGCGAAAAACTGTTTTTT
CASSAGQGGEKLFF
>TRBD1|TRBJ2-7|TRBV28|.
TGTGCCAGCAGTTCTGACAGGGGGGCCTACGAGCAGTACTTC
CASSSDRGAYEQYF
>TRBD1|TRBJ2-7|TRBV18|.
TGTGCCAGCTCACCTGGGAACAGGGGTTACTACGAGCAGTACTTC
CASSPGNRGYYEQYF
>TRBD2|TRBJ2-7|TRBV12-3/TRBV12-4|.
TGTGCCAGCAGGGGACTAACAACCTACGAGCAGTACTTC
CASRGLTTYEQYF
>.|TRBJ1-4|TRBV9|once
TGTGCCAGCAGCGTAGATCCAAACAGTAATGAAAAACTGTTTTTT
CASSVDPNSNEKLFF
>TRBD2|TRBJ2-7|TRBV30|once
TGTGCCTGGAGTGTAGGACTAGCGGGGGGGTACGAGCAGTACTTC
CAWSVGLAGGYEQYF
>TRBD1|TRBJ2-7|TRBV25-1|.
TGTGCCAGCAGTGATCCGGGACAGGCGTACGAGCAGTACTTC
CASSDPGQAYEQYF
>TRBD1|TRBJ1-5|TRBV30|.
TGTGCCTGGAGTTTAACGACAGGGGCCGCATGGGGGCCCCAGCATTTT
CAWSLTTGAAWGPQHF
>.|TRBJ1-4|TRBV28|.
TGTGCCAGCAGGCCGGGTGCGAATGAAAAACTGTTTTTT
CASRPGANEKLFF
>.|TRBJ1-2|TRBV9|.
TGTGCCAGCAGCGCCTCCTATGGCTACACCTTC
CASSASYGYTF